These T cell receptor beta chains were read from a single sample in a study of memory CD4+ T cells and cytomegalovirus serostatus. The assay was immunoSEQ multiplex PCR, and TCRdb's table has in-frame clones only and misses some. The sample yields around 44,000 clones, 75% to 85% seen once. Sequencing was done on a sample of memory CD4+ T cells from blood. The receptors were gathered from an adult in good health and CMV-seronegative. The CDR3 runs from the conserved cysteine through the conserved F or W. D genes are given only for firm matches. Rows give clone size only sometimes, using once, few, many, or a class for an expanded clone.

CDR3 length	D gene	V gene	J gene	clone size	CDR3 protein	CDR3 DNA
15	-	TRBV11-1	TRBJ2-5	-	CASSLGGDIQETQYF	TGTGCCAGCAGCCTCGGCGGAGATATCCAAGAGACCCAGTACTTC
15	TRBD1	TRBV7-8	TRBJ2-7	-	CASSSWDRGAYEQYF	TGTGCCAGCAGCTCATGGGACAGGGGGGCGTACGAGCAGTACTTC
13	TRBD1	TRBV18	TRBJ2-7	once	CASSAGQGAEQYF	TGTGCCAGCTCAGCCGGACAGGGTGCCGAGCAGTACTTC
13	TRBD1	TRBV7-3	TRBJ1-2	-	CASSPDRGYGYTF	TGTGCCAGCAGCCCGGACAGGGGTTATGGCTACACCTTC
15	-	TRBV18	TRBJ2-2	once	CASSLSRTDTGELFF	TGTGCCAGCTCACTATCGAGAACTGACACCGGGGAGCTGTTTTTT
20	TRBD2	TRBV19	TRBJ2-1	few	CASSIEGLAGGTSSYNEQFF	TGTGCCAGTAGTATAGAGGGACTAGCGGGAGGGACGAGCTCCTACAATGAGCAGTTCTTC
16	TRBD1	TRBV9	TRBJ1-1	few	CASSVAGQGEGTEAFF	TGTGCCAGCAGCGTAGCGGGACAGGGGGAGGGCACTGAAGCTTTCTTT
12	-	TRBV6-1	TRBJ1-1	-	CASSEYQGEAFF	TGTGCCAGCAGTGAATACCAGGGGGAAGCTTTCTTT
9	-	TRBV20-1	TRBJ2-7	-	CSASDEQYF	TGCAGTGCTTCAGACGAGCAGTACTTC
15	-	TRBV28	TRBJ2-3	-	CASSFFGRNADTQYF	TGTGCCAGCAGTTTCTTTGGCCGGAACGCAGATACGCAGTATTTT
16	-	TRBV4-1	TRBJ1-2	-	CASSPQWPSTNYGYTF	TGCGCCAGCAGCCCCCAATGGCCGTCGACTAACTATGGCTACACCTTC
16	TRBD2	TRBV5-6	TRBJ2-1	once	CASRYGLAGANNEQFF	TGTGCCAGCAGGTACGGACTAGCGGGAGCAAACAATGAGCAGTTCTTC
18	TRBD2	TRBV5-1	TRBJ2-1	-	CASSLGGTTRVGYNEQFF	TGCGCCAGCAGCTTGGGGGGGACTACCCGGGTGGGATACAATGAGCAGTTCTTC
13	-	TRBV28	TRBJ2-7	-	CASSQAGEYEQYF	TGTGCCAGCAGTCAGGCAGGAGAATACGAGCAGTACTTC
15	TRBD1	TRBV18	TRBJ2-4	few	CASSPRQGEGNIQYF	TGTGCCAGCTCACCCCGACAGGGTGAAGGGAACATTCAGTACTTC
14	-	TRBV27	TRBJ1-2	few	CASKKQEANYGYTF	TGTGCCAGCAAGAAACAGGAAGCTAACTATGGCTACACCTTC
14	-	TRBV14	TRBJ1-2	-	CASSLDRGNYGYTF	TGTGCCAGCAGCCTAGATCGGGGGAACTATGGCTACACCTTC
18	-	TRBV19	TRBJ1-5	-	CASSIDFYSPRGNQPQHF	TGTGCCAGTAGTATCGATTTTTATTCTCCGAGGGGCAATCAGCCCCAGCATTTT
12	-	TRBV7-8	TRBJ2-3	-	CASSLRADTQYF	TGTGCCAGCAGCCTTCGAGCAGATACGCAGTATTTT
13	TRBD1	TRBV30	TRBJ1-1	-	CAWSRTGDTEAFF	TGTGCCTGGAGTAGGACAGGGGACACTGAAGCTTTCTTT
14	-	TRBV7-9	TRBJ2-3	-	CASSPTASTDTQYF	TGTGCCAGCAGCCCCACGGCTAGCACAGATACGCAGTATTTT
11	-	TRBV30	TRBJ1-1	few	CAWSDGTFAFF	TGTGCCTGGAGTGACGGGACGTTTGCTTTCTTT
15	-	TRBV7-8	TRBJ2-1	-	CASSLGTIGGNEQFF	TGTGCCAGCAGCTTAGGGACGATTGGGGGCAATGAGCAGTTCTTC
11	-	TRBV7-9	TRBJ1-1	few	CASKEGLRAFF	TGTGCCAGCAAGGAGGGTTTGAGAGCTTTCTTT
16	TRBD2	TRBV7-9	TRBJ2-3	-	CASRPGLLAGGNTQYF	TGTGCCAGCAGACCCGGCCTACTAGCGGGAGGAAATACGCAGTATTTT
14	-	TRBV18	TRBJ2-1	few	CASSPDRQYNEQFF	TGTGCCAGCTCACCAGACAGACAGTACAATGAGCAGTTCTTC
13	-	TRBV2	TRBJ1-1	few	CASRADMNTEAFF	TGTGCCAGCAGGGCAGATATGAACACTGAAGCTTTCTTT
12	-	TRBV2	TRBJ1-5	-	CASSGEVEPQHF	TGTGCCAGCAGTGGCGAGGTTGAGCCCCAGCATTTT
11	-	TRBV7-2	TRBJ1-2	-	CASEAYYGYTF	TGCGCTTCGGAGGCATACTATGGCTACACCTTC
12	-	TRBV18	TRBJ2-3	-	CASSFSTDTQYF	TGTGCCAGCTCGTTTAGCACAGATACGCAGTATTTT
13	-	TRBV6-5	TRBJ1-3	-	CASSQPTVNTIYF	TGTGCCAGCAGCCAACCCACAGTAAACACCATATATTTT
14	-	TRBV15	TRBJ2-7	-	CATSSRVRGYEQYF	TGTGCCACCAGCTCCCGGGTACGGGGCTACGAGCAGTACTTC
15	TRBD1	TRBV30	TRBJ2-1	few	CACYLTDRLYNEQFF	TGTGCCTGTTACCTAACGGACAGGTTGTACAATGAGCAGTTCTTC
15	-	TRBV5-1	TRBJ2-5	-	CASSLGVNSQETQYF	TGCGCCAGCAGCTTGGGGGTAAACTCTCAAGAGACCCAGTACTTC
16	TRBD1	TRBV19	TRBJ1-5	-	CASDRLNRGLGQPQHF	TGTGCCAGCGACCGGCTCAACAGGGGGCTGGGACAGCCCCAGCATTTT
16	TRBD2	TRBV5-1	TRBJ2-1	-	CASSLKGLAAGNEQFF	TGCGCCAGCAGCCTCAAAGGTCTAGCGGCCGGCAATGAGCAGTTCTTC
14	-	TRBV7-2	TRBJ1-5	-	CASSPWTADQPQHF	TGTGCCAGCAGCCCGTGGACAGCCGATCAGCCCCAGCATTTT
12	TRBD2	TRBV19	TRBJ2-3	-	CASRLAGDTQYF	TGTGCCAGTAGGTTAGCGGGAGATACGCAGTATTTT
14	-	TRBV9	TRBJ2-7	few	CASSVRYESYEQYF	TGTGCCAGCAGCGTACGGTACGAATCCTACGAGCAGTACTTC
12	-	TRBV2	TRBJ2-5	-	CASLGGVETQYF	TGTGCCAGCCTGGGGGGCGTGGAGACCCAGTACTTC
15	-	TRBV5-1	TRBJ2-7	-	CASSLTQGVAYEQYF	TGCGCCAGCAGCTTAACACAGGGTGTCGCCTACGAGCAGTACTTC
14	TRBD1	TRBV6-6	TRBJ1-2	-	CASSLEGAGYGYTF	TGTGCCAGCAGTTTGGAGGGGGCAGGCTATGGCTACACCTTC
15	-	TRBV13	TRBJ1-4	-	CASSKRQWRGEKLFF	TGTGCCAGCAGCAAACGACAGTGGAGGGGGGAAAAACTGTTTTTT
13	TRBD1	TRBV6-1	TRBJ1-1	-	CASRWDRGTEAFF	TGTGCCAGCAGATGGGACAGGGGCACTGAAGCTTTCTTT
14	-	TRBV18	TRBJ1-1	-	CASSRDSGNTEAFF	TGTGCCAGCTCTCGCGACTCAGGGAACACTGAAGCTTTCTTT
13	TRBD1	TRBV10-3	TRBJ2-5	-	CAISLQGMETQYF	TGTGCCATCAGTTTACAGGGGATGGAGACCCAGTACTTC
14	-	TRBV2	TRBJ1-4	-	CASRERDTNEKLFF	TGTGCCAGCAGAGAACGGGATACGAATGAAAAACTGTTTTTT
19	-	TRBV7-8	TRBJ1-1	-	CASSPTPQATHRGSTEAFF	TGTGCCAGCAGCCCCACCCCTCAGGCGACCCACCGGGGTTCCACTGAAGCTTTCTTT
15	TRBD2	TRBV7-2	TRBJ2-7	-	CASSQVASGGYEQYF	TGTGCCAGCAGCCAGGTGGCTAGCGGGGGCTACGAGCAGTACTTC